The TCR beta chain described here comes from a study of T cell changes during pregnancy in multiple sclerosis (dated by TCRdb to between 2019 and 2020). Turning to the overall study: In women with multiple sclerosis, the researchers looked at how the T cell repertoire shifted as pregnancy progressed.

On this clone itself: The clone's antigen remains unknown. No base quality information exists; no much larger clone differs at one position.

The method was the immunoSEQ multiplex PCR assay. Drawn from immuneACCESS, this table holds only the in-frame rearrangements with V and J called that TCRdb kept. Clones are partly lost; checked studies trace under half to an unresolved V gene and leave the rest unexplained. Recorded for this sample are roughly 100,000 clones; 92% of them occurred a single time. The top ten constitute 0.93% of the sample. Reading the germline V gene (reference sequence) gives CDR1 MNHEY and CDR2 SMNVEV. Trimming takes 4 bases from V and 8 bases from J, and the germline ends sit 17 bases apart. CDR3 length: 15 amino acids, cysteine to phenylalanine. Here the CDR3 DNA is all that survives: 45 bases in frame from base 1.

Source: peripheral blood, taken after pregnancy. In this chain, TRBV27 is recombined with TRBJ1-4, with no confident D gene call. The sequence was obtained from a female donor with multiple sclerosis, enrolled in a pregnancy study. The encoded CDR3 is CASSSLSGSLEKLFF. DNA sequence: TGTGCCAGCAGTTCCCTCTCGGGGTCTTTGGAAAAACTGTTTTTT.